This T cell receptor beta chain is drawn from a study of blood T cell repertoires in COVID-19. As for the study in general: The United States, Italy and Spain were the sources of the acute and convalescent COVID-19 samples. Sample material is recorded as cDNA or gDNA derived from T cells, B-cell-depleted T cells, or PBMCs.

Per the original data handling: Scientists estimated how many nucleated cells there were by amplifying reference gene primers. Only in-frame clones appear in the TCRdb table, and some are missing; sequencing was by immunoSEQ multiplex PCR. V and J calls and clone size are as listed in that table; D and trimming were resolved from the DNA. The sample holds fewer than 350,000 clones, 65% to 90% seen once. V shed 3 bases and J shed 2 bases, with 12 bases lying between them. The germline CDR1 and CDR2 sequences are SGHVS and FQNEAQ. The CDR3 covers 15 residues. The chain joins TRBV7-8 to TRBJ2-3; no reliable D call. Material: peripheral blood. This receptor was obtained from a human donor in a cohort sampled during active COVID-19. CDR3 bases: TGTGCCAGCAGCTTCCGTGTTAGCCCCACAGATACGCAGTATTTT. Residues: CASSFRVSPTDTQYF.